This TCR beta chain was sequenced in a study of cytomegalovirus exposure and HLA in healthy donors. Findings and caveats of the study: A later analysis reportedly identified an Asian-associated ancestry cluster as carrying fewer N-insertions than the approximately 670-donor mean. Earlier analysis looked at TCR beta V segments, and most were productive about 87% or about 30% of the time.

The primer mix had 60 Vbeta and 13 Jbeta primers. The protocol was immunoSEQ multiplex PCR, while the TCRdb copy is restricted to in-frame clones and leaves out a portion. The sample includes about 21,000 clones, about 77% seen only once; the top ten take roughly 7.1%. Regarding this clone: Its antigen is still unknown. One junction end does not reproduce the germline sequence, and a read error may be involved.

Germline CDR1 SEHNR, CDR2 FQNEAQ (reference sequence). The CDR3 runs to 16 residues. Participants comprised healthy donors of bone marrow. The sequencing input was PBMCs. The clonotype comes from a man aged 55 to 70 in good health and CMV-seronegative. The chain uses TRBV7-9 and TRBJ2-7; 10 bases align to TRBD2. The CDR3 region has the DNA TGTTCCAGCAGCCCAAGAGCGGGAGGGCCTTCCTACGAGCAGTACTTC. Amino acids: CSSSPRAGGPSYEQYF.